Following are 20 T cell receptor beta chains from one sample sequenced in a study of blood T cell repertoires in COVID-19. The protocol was immunoSEQ multiplex PCR, while the TCRdb copy is restricted to in-frame clones and leaves out a portion. This table has roughly 70,000 clones, about 88% appearing once. The sequenced material came from peripheral blood. The receptors originated from a man aged 70 or older with acute or convalescent COVID-19.

The rearrangement uses TRBV12-1 and TRBJ1-5; the D segment call TRBD1 is taken from the table without a DNA check. TRBV12-1 is listed as a pseudogene. CDR3 length equals 12 residues. The CDR3, as DNA: TGTGCCAGCAGCTATTCAGGGGGGCCCCAACATTTT. Its translation is CASSYSGGPQHF.

The chain carries TRBV27 and TRBJ2-4; D uncertain. Trimming removed 5 bases at V and 0 bases at J, with 14 bases between. CDR3 length: 16 amino acids. CDR1 is MNHEY, CDR2 SMNVEV, per germline (reference sequence). The CDR3 bases are TGTGCCAGCAGTCTTACACGGGTTTTAGCCAAAAACATTCAGTACTTC. It yields the protein CASSLTRVLAKNIQYF.

This sequence joins TRBV7-2 and TRBJ2-1; 7 bases are a match to TRBD1. The V gene end was trimmed by 5 bases and the J gene end by 9 bases; junction bases not matched to a gene: 7. The CDR3 runs to 13 residues. Germline-derived CDR1 and CDR2 are SGHTA and FQGNSA. The CDR3 nucleotides read TGTGCCAGCAGCCTATCAGGGGGTGGTGAGCAGTTCTTC. Its translation: CASSLSGGGEQFF.

V and J are TRBV6-2 or TRBV6-3 and TRBJ2-1; TRBD2 aligns across 10 bases. The J segment lost 8 bases and the V segment lost 2 bases, leaving 6 bases of the junction unmatched. The length of the CDR3 is 15 residues. Germline assignment: CDR1 MNHEY and CDR2 SVGEGT. The CDR3 spells CASSYTSGGADEQFF. CDR3 bases: TGTGCCAGCAGTTACACCAGCGGGGGGGCCGATGAGCAGTTCTTC.

The chain is built from TRBV5-1 and TRBJ1-2, with D possibly TRBD1 on 6 matching bases. CDR1 is SGHRS, CDR2 YFSETQ, per germline. Trimming removed 5 bases from V and 1 base from J, with 18 bases in between. This CDR3 region has 16 residues. The CDR3 DNA reads as TGCGCCAGCAGTTGGGGCCGGGACACCGATAACTATGGCTACACCTTC. This encodes CASSWGRDTDNYGYTF.

The J gene is TRBJ2-7, the V gene TRBV5-5; 9 nucleotides line up with TRBD1. Germline loops: CDR1 SGHKS, CDR2 YYEKEE (reference sequence). There are 16 residues in the CDR3. V gave up 1 base and J gave up 3 bases; unmatched junction bases: 8. DNA for the CDR3: TGTGCCAGCAGCTTGTTGGGCCAGACAGGGGGCTACGAGCAGTACTTC. It specifies CASSLLGQTGGYEQYF.

The rearrangement joins TRBV18 to TRBJ2-7, with TRBD1 as a possible D gene (6 bases). The V and J ends lost 6 bases and 4 bases respectively, with 13 bases between them. This CDR3 is built from 13 residues. CDR1 is KGHSH and CDR2 is LQKENI in the germline V gene. This CDR3 is CASSTGQGYEQYF. CDR3 DNA sequence: TGTGCCAGCTCGACAGGCCAAGGGTACGAGCAGTACTTC.

This chain links TRBV7-9 with TRBJ2-3; 15 bases agree with TRBD2. The J segment lost 2 bases and the V segment lost 2 bases, leaving 8 bases of the junction unmatched. The V gene's germline CDR1 is SEHNR and CDR2 FQNEAQ (reference sequence). CDR3 size: 19 residues. CDR3 protein: CASSLWGLAGGIATDTQYF. CDR3 DNA sequence: TGTGCCAGCAGCTTATGGGGACTAGCGGGGGGTATCGCCACAGATACGCAGTATTTT.

The J gene is TRBJ2-3, the V gene TRBV4-2, with 8 bases fitting TRBD2. V was clipped by 2 bases and J by 4 bases; unmatched bases: 5. The CDR3 contains 15 residues. In germline, CDR1 is LGHNA, CDR2 YNFKEQ. For the CDR3, the DNA is TGTGCCAGCAGCCAATTTGCGGGGGGCCCAGATACGCAGTATTTT. Translation gives CASSQFAGGPDTQYF.

This clone appeared once. The rearrangement joins TRBV30 to TRBJ1-4, with D possibly matching TRBD1 (5 bases). V gave up 0 bases and J gave up 6 bases, with 11 bases separating them. CDR3 length: 14 amino acids. CDR1 GTSNPN and CDR2 SVGIG come from the germline V gene (reference sequence). The CDR3 sequence is CAWSVGGGYEKLFF. Written as DNA, the CDR3 is TGTGCCTGGAGTGTCGGCGGGGGGTATGAAAAACTGTTTTTT.

This clone has just a few counts. The V gene is TRBV29-1, the J gene TRBJ1-1; tentative D call: TRBD1 (5 bases). CDR1 and CDR2 from the germline V gene are SQVTM and ANQGSEA. The CDR3 extends over 14 amino acids. V gave up 5 bases and J gave up 1 base, with 14 bases separating them. CDR3 amino acids: CSVSDTGANTEAFF. The CDR3 nucleotides are TGCAGCGTTTCGGACACAGGCGCGAACACTGAAGCTTTCTTT. Full variable domain (missing parts from reference TRBV29-1 and TRBJ1-1): SAVISQKPSRDICQRGTSLTIQCQVDSQVTMMFWYRQQPGQSLTLIATANQGSEATYESGFVIDKFPISRPNLTFSTLTVSNMSPEDSSIYLCSVSDTGANTEAFFGQGTRLTVV.

V and J are TRBV6-5 and TRBJ2-3, with 7 bases lining up with TRBD2. V lost 6 bases to trimming and J lost 2 bases; unmatched junction nucleotides: 8. Germline V gene data show CDR1 as MNHEY and CDR2 as SVGAGI. The CDR3 extends over 15 amino acids. CDR3 protein: CASRFRRGYTDTQYF. DNA of the CDR3: TGTGCCAGCAGGTTCCGGCGGGGGTACACAGATACGCAGTATTTT.

A remark on this clone: A junction end diverges from the germline sequence, so it may reflect a read error. The DNA for the CDR3 is TGCGCCAGCAGCTTGGGGGGCAGGGATCAGCTCCAGCATTTT. Translated: CASSLGGRDQLQHF. The chain carries TRBV5-1 and TRBJ1-5; weak D call: TRBD1 (5 bases). Germline V CDR1 and CDR2: SGHRS, YFSETQ. The CDR3 is 14 amino acids.

This clone occurred once. The chain is built from TRBV27 and TRBJ1-2; D perhaps matches TRBD1 (6 bases). With 1 base removed from V and 6 bases from J, the gap between germline ends came to 12 bases. This CDR3 contains 14 residues. Germline CDR1 MNHEY, CDR2 SMNVEV (reference sequence). The CDR3 spells CASSLFLGGDGYTF. CDR3 coding DNA: TGTGCCAGCAGTTTATTTTTAGGGGGGGATGGCTACACCTTC.

This chain connects TRBV7-3 to TRBJ2-5, with TRBD2 matching over 11 bases. Germline V gives CDR1 SGHTA, CDR2 FQGTGA. This CDR3 spans 17 amino acids. V was clipped by 2 bases and J by 0 bases; unmatched bases: 5. The CDR3 sequence: CASSLVASGGNQETQYF. The CDR3 bases are TGTGCCAGCAGCTTAGTAGCTAGCGGGGGGAACCAAGAGACCCAGTACTTC.

J is TRBJ1-3 and V is TRBV15, with 12 bases lining up with TRBD1. Germline trimming cut 3 bases from V and 3 bases from J; bases unmatched to any gene: 3. This CDR3 is built from 16 residues. Germline V gene sequence: CDR1 LNHNV, CDR2 YYDKDF (reference sequence). The CDR3 here is CATSSGDRGLGNTIYF. The DNA of the CDR3 is TGTGCCACCAGCAGTGGGGACAGGGGGCTTGGAAACACCATATATTTT.

The CDR3, as DNA: TGTGCCAGCAGTTCCCCACGACAAGAAAATTCACCCCTCCACTTT. It translates to CASSSPRQENSPLHF. The chain recombines TRBV6-2 or TRBV6-3 with TRBJ1-6; D remains unclear. Germline loops: CDR1 MNHEY, CDR2 SVGEGT. This CDR3 contains 15 residues. Trimming cost V 4 bases and J 7 bases, with 14 bases left between them.

The chain links TRBV6-5 to TRBJ2-7; D perhaps matches TRBD2 (6 bases). CDR1 is MNHEY, CDR2 SVGAGI, per germline. CDR3 length equals 15 residues. V was trimmed by 2 bases and J by 0 bases, leaving 11 bases between them. CDR3 bases: TGTGCCAGCAGTTACGCCTTGGGGGGCTCCTACGAGCAGTACTTC. It is translated as CASSYALGGSYEQYF.

The table lists this clone with a count of one. J is TRBJ2-1 and V is TRBV6-2 or TRBV6-3; TRBD2 aligns across 8 bases. CDR1 is MNHEY and CDR2 is SVGEGT in the germline V gene. V lost 2 bases and J lost 12; bases outside the gene matches: 3. The CDR3 runs to 12 residues. The CDR3 is CASSYAGGGQFF. The CDR3 DNA reads as TGTGCCAGCAGTTACGCGGGGGGCGGGCAGTTCTTC.

This chain connects TRBV19 to TRBJ2-1; TRBD2 aligns across 8 bases. The CDR3 extends over 17 amino acids. Trimming cost V 0 bases and J 0 bases; bases outside gene matches: 4. Germline V gene sequence: CDR1 LNHDA, CDR2 SQIVND (reference sequence). CDR3 loop: CASSIDSGDRSYNEQFF. The CDR3 DNA is TGTGCCAGTAGTATAGATAGCGGGGACCGCTCCTACAATGAGCAGTTCTTC.